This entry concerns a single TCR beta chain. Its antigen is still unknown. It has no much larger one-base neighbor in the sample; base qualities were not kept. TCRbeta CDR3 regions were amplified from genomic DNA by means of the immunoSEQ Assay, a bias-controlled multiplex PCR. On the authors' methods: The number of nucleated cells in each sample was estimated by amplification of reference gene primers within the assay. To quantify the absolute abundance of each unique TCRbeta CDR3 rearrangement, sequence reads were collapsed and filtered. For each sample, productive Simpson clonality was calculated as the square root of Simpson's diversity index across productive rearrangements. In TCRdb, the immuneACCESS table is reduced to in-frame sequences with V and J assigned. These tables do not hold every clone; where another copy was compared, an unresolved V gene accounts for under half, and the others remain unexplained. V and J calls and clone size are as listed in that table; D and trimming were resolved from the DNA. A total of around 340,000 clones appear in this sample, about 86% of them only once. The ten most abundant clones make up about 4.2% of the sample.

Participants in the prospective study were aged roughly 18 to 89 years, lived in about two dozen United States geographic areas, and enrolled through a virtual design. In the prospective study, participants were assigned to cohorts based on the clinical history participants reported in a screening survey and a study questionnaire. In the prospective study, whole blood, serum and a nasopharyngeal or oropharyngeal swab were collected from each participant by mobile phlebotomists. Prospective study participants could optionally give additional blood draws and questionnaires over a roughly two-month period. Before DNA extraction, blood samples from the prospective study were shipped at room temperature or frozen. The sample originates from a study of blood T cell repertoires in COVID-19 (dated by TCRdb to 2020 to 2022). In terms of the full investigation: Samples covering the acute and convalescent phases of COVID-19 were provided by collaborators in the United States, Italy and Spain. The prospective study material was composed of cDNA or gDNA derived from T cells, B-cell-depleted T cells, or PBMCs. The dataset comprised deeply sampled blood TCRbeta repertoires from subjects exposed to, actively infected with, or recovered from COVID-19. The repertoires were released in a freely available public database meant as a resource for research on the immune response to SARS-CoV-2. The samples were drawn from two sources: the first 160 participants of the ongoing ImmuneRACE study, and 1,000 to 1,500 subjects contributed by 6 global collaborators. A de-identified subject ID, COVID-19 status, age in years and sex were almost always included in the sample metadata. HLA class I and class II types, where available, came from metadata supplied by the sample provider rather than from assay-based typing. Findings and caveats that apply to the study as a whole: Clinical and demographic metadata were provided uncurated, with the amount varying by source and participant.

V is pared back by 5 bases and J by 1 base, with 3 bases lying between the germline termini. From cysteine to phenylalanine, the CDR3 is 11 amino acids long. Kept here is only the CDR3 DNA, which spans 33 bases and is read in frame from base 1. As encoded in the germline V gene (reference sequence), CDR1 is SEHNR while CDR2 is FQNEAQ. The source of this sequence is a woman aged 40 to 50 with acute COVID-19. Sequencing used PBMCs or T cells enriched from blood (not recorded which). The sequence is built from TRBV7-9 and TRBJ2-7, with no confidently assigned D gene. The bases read TGTGCCAGCAGCACATCCTACGAGCAGTACTTC. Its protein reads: CASSTSYEQYF.